This is a list of T cell receptor beta chains from one sample in a study of shared clonotypes between healthy human individuals. Clones were read by immunoSEQ multiplex PCR, and TCRdb kept only the in-frame ones, dropping some. Altogether a few million clones are present, more than 90% being singletons, with the ten largest covering over 0.12%. The sequenced sample consisted of naive CD4+ T cells sorted from blood. Receptors were obtained from a man aged 18 to 29 in good health. Each CDR3 is given with its conserved first and last residue. Fields, in order: D gene, V gene, J gene, clone size, CDR3 DNA, CDR3 protein. The D gene is left open where the match is weak. Clone size is shown for a subset of rows, as once, few, many or a class of expanded clone.

TRBD1	TRBV5-6	TRBJ1-1	NA	TGTGCCAGCAGCTTGGGGACAGGGGGTCTGTTGGCTTTCTTT	CASSLGTGGLLAFF
NA	TRBV12-5	TRBJ1-2	NA	TGTGCTAGTGGTCTGGGTCGGTTAGGCTACACCTTC	CASGLGRLGYTF
TRBD2	TRBV5-1	TRBJ2-1	NA	TGCGCCAGCAGCTGGAGGACTAGCGGGGGGCCAGCCAATGAGCAGTTCTTC	CASSWRTSGGPANEQFF
NA	TRBV7-6	TRBJ2-7	NA	TGTGCCAGCAGCCTGAACCGGAACGAGCAGTACTTC	CASSLNRNEQYF
NA	TRBV6-5	TRBJ1-4	NA	TGTGCCAGCAGGAAAGCAGGGGCAACTAATGAAAAACTGTTTTTT	CASRKAGATNEKLFF
TRBD1	TRBV27	TRBJ1-6	NA	TGTGCCAGCAGATTCGGGACAGGGAACTCCTATAATTCACCCCTCCACTTT	CASRFGTGNSYNSPLHF
NA	TRBV6-5	TRBJ1-3	NA	TGTGCCAGCAGTTACTCGTCCCCGGCTGGAAACACCATATATTTT	CASSYSSPAGNTIYF
NA	TRBV5-1	TRBJ2-1	NA	TGCGCCAGCAGCTTGGATAGCAGATCTAGCTCCTACAATGAGCAGTTCTTC	CASSLDSRSSSYNEQFF
NA	TRBV28	TRBJ1-2	NA	TGTGCCTCAGTTAGGGATAACTATGGCTACACCTTC	CASVRDNYGYTF
TRBD1	TRBV15	TRBJ1-6	NA	TGTGCCACCAGCAGGGGACAGTCGAAAGATTCACCCCTCCACTTT	CATSRGQSKDSPLHF
TRBD1	TRBV5-8	TRBJ2-3	once	TGTGCCAGCAGCTGGGGACAGGGTACAGATACGCAGTATTTT	CASSWGQGTDTQYF
TRBD2	TRBV27	TRBJ2-3	NA	TGTGCCAGCAGGCTAGCGGGAAGTAGAGATACGCAGTATTTT	CASRLAGSRDTQYF
NA	TRBV18	TRBJ2-5	NA	TGTGCCAGCTCACCGATGCAGGAAGCGGAGACCCAGTACTTC	CASSPMQEAETQYF
TRBD2	TRBV2	TRBJ2-5	NA	TGTGCCAGCAGCGGGAATCTAGCGGGTGGGGAGACCCAGTACTTC	CASSGNLAGGETQYF
TRBD1	TRBV6-5	TRBJ1-2	NA	TGTGCCAGCAGCCGAGACGACAGGGCCTATGGCTACACCTTC	CASSRDDRAYGYTF
TRBD2	TRBV10-3	TRBJ2-1	NA	TGTGCCATCGGTGCAGGGACTAGCGGAGAATACAATGAGCAGTTCTTC	CAIGAGTSGEYNEQFF
NA	TRBV6-5	TRBJ1-5	NA	TGTGCCAGCAGATCAACACGGAATAGCAATCAGCCCCAGCATTTT	CASRSTRNSNQPQHF
NA	TRBV6-5	TRBJ1-2	NA	TGTGCCAGCAGCCCATACGGGACGAACTATGGCTACACCTTC	CASSPYGTNYGYTF
NA	TRBV15	TRBJ1-6	NA	TGTGCCACCAGCAGAGATTCGGTCAGCAATAATTCACCCCTCCACTTT	CATSRDSVSNNSPLHF
NA	TRBV30	TRBJ1-6	NA	TGTGCCTGGAGCCCCGGGACCTTTATTAATTCACCCCTCCACTTT	CAWSPGTFINSPLHF
TRBD1	TRBV7-2	TRBJ2-1	NA	TGTGCCAGCAGCCAGGGACAGCCCGGGGCCCGAAGAAAGTTCTTC	CASSQGQPGARRKFF
NA	TRBV19	TRBJ1-5	NA	TGTGCCAGTAGTAGGGACACCGGCGGCTCTTATAGCAATCAGCCCCAGCATTTT	CASSRDTGGSYSNQPQHF
NA	TRBV9	TRBJ2-7	NA	TGTGCCAGCAGCAATACGACCTACGAGCAGTACTTC	CASSNTTYEQYF
NA	TRBV28	TRBJ2-5	NA	TGTGCCAGCAGCGAGGAGGAGACCCAGTACTTC	CASSEEETQYF
NA	TRBV9	TRBJ2-7	NA	TGTGCCAGCAGCGAAAGTGGGGACTGGCGAGTGTCGAACGAGCAGTACTTC	CASSESGDWRVSNEQYF
NA	TRBV19	TRBJ2-2	NA	TGTGCCAGTATCGAACAGGGAATTCGGACCGGGGAGCTGTTTTTT	CASIEQGIRTGELFF
TRBD1	TRBV19	TRBJ1-5	few	TGTGCCAGTAGTACGAAACAGGGGGCGTATCAGCCCCAGCATTTT	CASSTKQGAYQPQHF
TRBD1	TRBV7-2	TRBJ2-3	NA	TGTGCCAGCAGCTTAGTGGGACAGAAGTCCACAGATACGCAGTATTTT	CASSLVGQKSTDTQYF
TRBD1	TRBV6-5	TRBJ2-3	NA	TGTGCCAGCAGTTATTCCTCAGGGGGCTCCACAGATACGCAGTATTTT	CASSYSSGGSTDTQYF
NA	TRBV2	TRBJ1-2	NA	TGTGCCAGCAGTGAAGACCAGCCACGGGGCTATGGCTACACCTTC	CASSEDQPRGYGYTF
NA	TRBV7-9	TRBJ2-2	once	TGTGCCAGCAGCCATCGGGAGACAAATACCGGGGAGCTGTTTTTT	CASSHRETNTGELFF
TRBD1	TRBV28	TRBJ1-2	once	TGTGCCAGCAGTTTCGGGGACAGGGGGGCTGTCTACACCTTC	CASSFGDRGAVYTF
NA	TRBV11-2	TRBJ1-4	NA	TGTGCCAGCAGCCCCGACCTGAGGGCAAGAGAAAAACTGTTTTTT	CASSPDLRAREKLFF
TRBD1	TRBV10-2	TRBJ2-5	NA	TGCGCCAGCGGATGGGGGACAGGGGGCGAAGAGACCCAGTACTTC	CASGWGTGGEETQYF
NA	TRBV5-1	TRBJ1-1	NA	TGCGCCAGCAGCTTGCAGACACTGACGAACACTGAAGCTTTCTTT	CASSLQTLTNTEAFF
NA	TRBV19	TRBJ2-1	NA	TGTGCCAGTATAGGCAAGAGGGAAAATGAGCAGTTCTTC	CASIGKRENEQFF
NA	TRBV19	TRBJ1-5	NA	TGTGCCAGTAGTCCTGAAGGACTGCGTAGCAATCAGCCCCAGCATTTT	CASSPEGLRSNQPQHF
TRBD2	TRBV2	TRBJ2-1	NA	TGTGCCAGTAACAGGGGAGCGGGAGGGATGAAATTAAATGAGCAGTTCTTC	CASNRGAGGMKLNEQFF
NA	TRBV27	TRBJ2-3	NA	TGTGCCAGCAGTTTAGACTTGGGGCCCACAGATACGCAGTATTTT	CASSLDLGPTDTQYF
TRBD2	TRBV6-5	TRBJ2-3	NA	TGTGCCAGCAGGGGACTAGCCGCAGATACGCAGTATTTT	CASRGLAADTQYF
NA	TRBV5-5	TRBJ2-1	NA	TGTGCCAGCAGCTGGGACGTGAACAATGAGCAGTTCTTC	CASSWDVNNEQFF
NA	TRBV18	TRBJ2-7	NA	TGTGCCAGCTCCGGGACGGCGGCCTCCTACGAGCAGTACTTC	CASSGTAASYEQYF
TRBD2	TRBV11-2	TRBJ2-7	NA	TGTGCCAGCAGCTTAGATCAACTAGCGGGACACTACGAGCAGTACTTC	CASSLDQLAGHYEQYF
TRBD2	TRBV5-1	TRBJ2-3	NA	TGCGCCAGCCGGTGGGAGGGGAGAAGCACAGATACGCAGTATTTT	CASRWEGRSTDTQYF
NA	TRBV4-3	TRBJ1-6	once	TGCGCCAGCAGCCAGGGGGGGCTAGATTCACCCCTCCACTTT	CASSQGGLDSPLHF
NA	TRBV10-2	TRBJ1-1	NA	TGCGCCAGCAGTGCGCAGGGTGGAACTGAAGCTTTCTTT	CASSAQGGTEAFF
NA	TRBV5-1	TRBJ2-3	NA	TGCGCCAGCCGGATATCCCCGGGACAAAGCACAGATACGCAGTATTTT	CASRISPGQSTDTQYF
NA	TRBV5-4	TRBJ1-3	NA	TGTGCCAGCAGCGCGGCTCAGGTATCTGGAAACACCATATATTTT	CASSAAQVSGNTIYF
NA	TRBV28	TRBJ1-2	NA	TGTGCCAGCAGTATGAACACAGGGAACTATGGCTACACCTTC	CASSMNTGNYGYTF